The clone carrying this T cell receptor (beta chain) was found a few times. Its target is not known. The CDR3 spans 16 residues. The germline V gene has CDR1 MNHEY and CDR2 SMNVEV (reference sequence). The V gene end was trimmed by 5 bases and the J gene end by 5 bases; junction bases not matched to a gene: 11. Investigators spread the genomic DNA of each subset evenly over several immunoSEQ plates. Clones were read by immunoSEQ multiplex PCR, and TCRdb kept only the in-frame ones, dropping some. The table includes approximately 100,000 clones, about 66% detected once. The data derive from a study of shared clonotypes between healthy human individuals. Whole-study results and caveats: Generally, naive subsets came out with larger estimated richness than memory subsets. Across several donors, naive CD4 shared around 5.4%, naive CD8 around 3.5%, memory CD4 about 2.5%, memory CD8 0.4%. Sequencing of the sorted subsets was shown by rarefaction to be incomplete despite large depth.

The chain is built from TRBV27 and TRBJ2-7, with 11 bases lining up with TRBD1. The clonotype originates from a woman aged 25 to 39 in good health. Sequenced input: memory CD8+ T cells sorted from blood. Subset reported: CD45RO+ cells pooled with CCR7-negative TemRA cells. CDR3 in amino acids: CASSPTLGQGADEQYF. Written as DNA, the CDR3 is TGTGCCAGCAGTCCAACCCTCGGACAGGGGGCCGACGAGCAGTACTTC.